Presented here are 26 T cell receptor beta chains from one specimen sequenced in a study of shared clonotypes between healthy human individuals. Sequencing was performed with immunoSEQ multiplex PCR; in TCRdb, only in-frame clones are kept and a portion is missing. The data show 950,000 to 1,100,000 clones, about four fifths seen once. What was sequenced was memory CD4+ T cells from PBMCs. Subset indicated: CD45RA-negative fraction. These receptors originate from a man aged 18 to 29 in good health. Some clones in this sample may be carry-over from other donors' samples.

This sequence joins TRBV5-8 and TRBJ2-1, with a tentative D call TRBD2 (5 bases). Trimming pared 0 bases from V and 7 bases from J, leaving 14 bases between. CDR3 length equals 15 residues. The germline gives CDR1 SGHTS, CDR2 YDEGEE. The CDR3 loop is CASSLGTGMRNEQFF. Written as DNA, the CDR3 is TGTGCCAGCAGCTTGGGGACGGGGATGAGAAATGAGCAGTTCTTC.

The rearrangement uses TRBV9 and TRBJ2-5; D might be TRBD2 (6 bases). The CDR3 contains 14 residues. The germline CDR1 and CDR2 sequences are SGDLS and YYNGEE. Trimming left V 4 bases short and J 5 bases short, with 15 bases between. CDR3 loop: CASSRAPGGETQYF. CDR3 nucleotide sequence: TGTGCCAGCAGCAGGGCCCCTGGGGGGGAGACCCAGTACTTC.

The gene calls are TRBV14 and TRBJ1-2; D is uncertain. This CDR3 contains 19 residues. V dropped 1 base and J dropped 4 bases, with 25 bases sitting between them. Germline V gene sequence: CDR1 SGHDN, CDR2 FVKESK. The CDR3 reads CASSQGALSSETVPYGYTF. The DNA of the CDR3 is TGTGCCAGCAGCCAAGGTGCTTTGTCATCCGAGACCGTTCCCTATGGCTACACCTTC.

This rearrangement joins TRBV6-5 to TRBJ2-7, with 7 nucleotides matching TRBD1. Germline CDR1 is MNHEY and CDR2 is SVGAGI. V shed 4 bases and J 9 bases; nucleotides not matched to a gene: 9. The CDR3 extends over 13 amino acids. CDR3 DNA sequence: TGTGCCAGCAGTTTACAGGGGCCGGGACGGCAGTACTTC. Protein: CASSLQGPGRQYF.

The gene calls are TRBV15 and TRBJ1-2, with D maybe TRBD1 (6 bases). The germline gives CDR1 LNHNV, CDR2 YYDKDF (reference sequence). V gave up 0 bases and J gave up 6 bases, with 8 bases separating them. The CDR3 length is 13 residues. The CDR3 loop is CATSREGGDGYTF. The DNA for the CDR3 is TGTGCCACCAGCAGAGAAGGGGGTGATGGCTACACCTTC.

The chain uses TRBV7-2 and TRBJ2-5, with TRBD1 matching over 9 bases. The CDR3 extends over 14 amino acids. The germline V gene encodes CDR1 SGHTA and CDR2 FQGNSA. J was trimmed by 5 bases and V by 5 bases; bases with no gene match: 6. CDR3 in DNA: TGTGCCAGCAGCACAACAGGGGGCTTGGAGACCCAGTACTTC. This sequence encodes CASSTTGGLETQYF.

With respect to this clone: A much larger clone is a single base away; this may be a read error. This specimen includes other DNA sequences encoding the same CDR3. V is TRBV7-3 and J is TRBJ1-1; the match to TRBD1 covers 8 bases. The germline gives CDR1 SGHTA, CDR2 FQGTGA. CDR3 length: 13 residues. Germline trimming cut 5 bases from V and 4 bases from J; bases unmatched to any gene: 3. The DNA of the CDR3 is TGTGCCAGCAGCCTTACAGGGGGCACTGAAGCTTTCTTT. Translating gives CASSLTGGTEAFF.

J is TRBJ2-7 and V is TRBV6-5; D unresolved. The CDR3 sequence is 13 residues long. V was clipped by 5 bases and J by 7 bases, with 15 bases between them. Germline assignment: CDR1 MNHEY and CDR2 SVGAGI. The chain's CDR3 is CASSPKRSLEQYF. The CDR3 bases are TGTGCCAGCAGTCCTAAGAGGTCTCTGGAGCAGTACTTC.

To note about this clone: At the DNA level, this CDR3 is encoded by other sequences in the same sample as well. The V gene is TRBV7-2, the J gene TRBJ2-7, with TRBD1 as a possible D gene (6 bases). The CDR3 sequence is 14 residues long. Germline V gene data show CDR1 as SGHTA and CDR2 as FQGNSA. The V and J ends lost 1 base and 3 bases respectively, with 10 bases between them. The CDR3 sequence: CASSLGGTNYEQYF. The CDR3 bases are TGTGCCAGCAGCTTAGGGGGGACAAACTACGAGCAGTACTTC.

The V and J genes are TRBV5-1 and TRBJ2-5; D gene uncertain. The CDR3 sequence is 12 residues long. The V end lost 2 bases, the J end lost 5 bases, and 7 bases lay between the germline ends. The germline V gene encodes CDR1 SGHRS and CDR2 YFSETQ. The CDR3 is CASSLFRETQYF. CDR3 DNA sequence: TGCGCCAGCAGCTTATTCAGGGAGACCCAGTACTTC.

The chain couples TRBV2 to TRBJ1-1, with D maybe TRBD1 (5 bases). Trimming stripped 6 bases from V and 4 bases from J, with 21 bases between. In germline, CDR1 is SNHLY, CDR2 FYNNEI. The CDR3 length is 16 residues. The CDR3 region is CASSKKGREVVTEAFF. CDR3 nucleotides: TGTGCCAGCAGCAAAAAAGGCAGGGAGGTAGTCACTGAAGCTTTCTTT.

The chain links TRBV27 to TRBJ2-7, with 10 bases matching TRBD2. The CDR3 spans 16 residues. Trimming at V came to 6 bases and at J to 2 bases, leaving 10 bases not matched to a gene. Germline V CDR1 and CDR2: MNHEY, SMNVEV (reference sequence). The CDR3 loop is CASSPLSGTSAYEQYF. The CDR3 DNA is TGTGCCAGCAGCCCTCTCTCCGGGACTAGCGCCTACGAGCAGTACTTC.

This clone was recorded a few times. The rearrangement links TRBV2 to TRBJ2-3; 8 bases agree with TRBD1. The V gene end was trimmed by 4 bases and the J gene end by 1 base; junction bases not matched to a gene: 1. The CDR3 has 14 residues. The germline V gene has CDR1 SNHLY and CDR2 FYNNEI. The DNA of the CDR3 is TGTGCCAGCAGTGTACAGGGGGGCACAGATACGCAGTATTTT. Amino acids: CASSVQGGTDTQYF.

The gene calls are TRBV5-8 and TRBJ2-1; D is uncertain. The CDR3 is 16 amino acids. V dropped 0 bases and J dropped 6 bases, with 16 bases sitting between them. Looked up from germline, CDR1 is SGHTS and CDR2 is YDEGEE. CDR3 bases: TGTGCCAGCAGCTTGGACGGATCAGCTGGTGGCAATGAGCAGTTCTTC. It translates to CASSLDGSAGGNEQFF.

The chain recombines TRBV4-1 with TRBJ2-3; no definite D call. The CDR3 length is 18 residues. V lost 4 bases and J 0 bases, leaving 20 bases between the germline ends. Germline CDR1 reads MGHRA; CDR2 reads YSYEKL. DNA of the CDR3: TGCGCCAGCAGCCTTACGTCCTTGACTTATCTGAGCACAGATACGCAGTATTTT. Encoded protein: CASSLTSLTYLSTDTQYF.

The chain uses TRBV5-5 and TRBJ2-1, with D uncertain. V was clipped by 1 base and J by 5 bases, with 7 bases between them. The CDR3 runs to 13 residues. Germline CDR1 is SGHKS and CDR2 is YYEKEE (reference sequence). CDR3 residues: CASSLTKDNEQFF. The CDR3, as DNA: TGTGCCAGCAGCTTGACAAAAGACAATGAGCAGTTCTTC.

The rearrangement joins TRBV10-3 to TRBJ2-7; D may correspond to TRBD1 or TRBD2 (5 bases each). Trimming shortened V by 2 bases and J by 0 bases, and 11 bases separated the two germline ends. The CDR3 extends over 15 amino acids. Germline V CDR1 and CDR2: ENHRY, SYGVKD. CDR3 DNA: TGTGCCATCAGTGAGCTCGGGGCGACCTCCTACGAGCAGTACTTC. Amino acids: CAISELGATSYEQYF.

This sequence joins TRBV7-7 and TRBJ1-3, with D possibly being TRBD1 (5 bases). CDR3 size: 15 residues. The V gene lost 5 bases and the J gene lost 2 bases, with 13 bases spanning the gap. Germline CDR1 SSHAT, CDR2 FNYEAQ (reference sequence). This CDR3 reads CASSPLGAAGNTIYF. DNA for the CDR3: TGTGCCAGCAGCCCCCTCGGGGCGGCTGGAAACACCATATATTTT.

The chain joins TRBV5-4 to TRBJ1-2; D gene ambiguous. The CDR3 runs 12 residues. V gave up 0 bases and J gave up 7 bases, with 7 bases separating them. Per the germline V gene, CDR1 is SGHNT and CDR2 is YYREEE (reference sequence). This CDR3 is CASSLEISGYTF. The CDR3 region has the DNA TGTGCCAGCAGCTTGGAAATCAGTGGCTACACCTTC.

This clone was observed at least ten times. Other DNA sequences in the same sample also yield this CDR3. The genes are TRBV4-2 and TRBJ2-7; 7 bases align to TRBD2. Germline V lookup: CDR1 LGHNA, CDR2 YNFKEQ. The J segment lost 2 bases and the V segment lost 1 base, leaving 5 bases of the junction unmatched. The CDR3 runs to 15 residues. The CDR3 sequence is CASSQGREDPYEQYF. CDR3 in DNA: TGTGCCAGCAGCCAAGGACGGGAGGACCCCTACGAGCAGTACTTC.

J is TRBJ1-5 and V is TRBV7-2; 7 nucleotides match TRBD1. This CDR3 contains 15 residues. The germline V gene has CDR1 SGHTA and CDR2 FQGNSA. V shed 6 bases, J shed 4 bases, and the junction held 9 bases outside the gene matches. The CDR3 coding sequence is TGTGCCAGCAGTTCGGGGGGACAGTTAAATCAGCCCCAGCATTTT. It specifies CASSSGGQLNQPQHF.

The DNA for the CDR3 is TGTGCCAGCAGCTTGCCGGGACCACTCGTCCCCCAGTACTTC. Translation gives CASSLPGPLVPQYF. The V gene is TRBV7-6, the J gene TRBJ2-5, with D perhaps given as TRBD1 or TRBD2 (5 bases each). This CDR3 is 14 amino acids long. Germline V gives CDR1 SGHVS, CDR2 FNYEAQ. Trimming stripped 3 bases from V and 9 bases from J, with 17 bases between. The full variable domain, completed using reference TRBV7-6 and TRBJ2-5, is GAGVSQSPRYKVTKRGQDVALRCDPISGHVSLYWYRQALGQGPEFLTYFNYEAQQDKSGLPNDRFSAERPEGSISTLTIQRTEQRDSAMYRCASSLPGPLVPQYFGPGTRLLVL.

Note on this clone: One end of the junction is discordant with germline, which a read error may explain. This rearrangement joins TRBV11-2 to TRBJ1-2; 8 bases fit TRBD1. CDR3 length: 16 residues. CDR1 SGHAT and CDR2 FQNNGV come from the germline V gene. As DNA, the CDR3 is TGTGCCAGCAGCTTAGCAGCGACAGGGGTGAACTATGGCTACATCTTC. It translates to CASSLAATGVNYGYIF.

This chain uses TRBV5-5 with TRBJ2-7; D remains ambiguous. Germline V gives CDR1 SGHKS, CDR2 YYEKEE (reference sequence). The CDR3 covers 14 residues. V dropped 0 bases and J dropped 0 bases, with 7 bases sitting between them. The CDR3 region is CASSLGVPSYEQYF. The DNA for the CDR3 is TGTGCCAGCAGCTTGGGAGTCCCCTCCTACGAGCAGTACTTC.

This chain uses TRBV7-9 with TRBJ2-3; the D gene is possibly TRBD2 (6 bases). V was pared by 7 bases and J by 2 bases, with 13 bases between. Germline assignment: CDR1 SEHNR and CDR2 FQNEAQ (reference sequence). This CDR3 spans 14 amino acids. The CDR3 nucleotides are TGTGCCAGCACCCTGGAGGGAGCCACAGATACGCAGTATTTT. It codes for CASTLEGATDTQYF.

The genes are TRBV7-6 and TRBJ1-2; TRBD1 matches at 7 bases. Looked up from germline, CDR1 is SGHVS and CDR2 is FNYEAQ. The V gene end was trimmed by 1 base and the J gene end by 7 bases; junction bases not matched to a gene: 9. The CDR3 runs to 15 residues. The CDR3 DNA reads TGTGCCAGCAGCTTAGATCCAGGCAGGGGGTCTGGCTACACCTTC. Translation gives CASSLDPGRGSGYTF.